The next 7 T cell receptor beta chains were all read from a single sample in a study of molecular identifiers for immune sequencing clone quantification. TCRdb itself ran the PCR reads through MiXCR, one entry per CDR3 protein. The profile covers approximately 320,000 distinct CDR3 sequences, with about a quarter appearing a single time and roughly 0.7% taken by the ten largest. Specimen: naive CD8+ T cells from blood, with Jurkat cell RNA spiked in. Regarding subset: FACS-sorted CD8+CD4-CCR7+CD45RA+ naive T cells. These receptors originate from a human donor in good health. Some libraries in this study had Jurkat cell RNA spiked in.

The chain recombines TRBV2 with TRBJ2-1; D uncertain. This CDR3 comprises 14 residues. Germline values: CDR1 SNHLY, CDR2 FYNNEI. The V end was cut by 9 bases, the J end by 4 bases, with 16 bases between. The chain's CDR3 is CARASRLGYNEQFF. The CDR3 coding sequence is TGTGCCAGAGCATCGAGGCTAGGGTACAATGAGCAGTTCTTC.

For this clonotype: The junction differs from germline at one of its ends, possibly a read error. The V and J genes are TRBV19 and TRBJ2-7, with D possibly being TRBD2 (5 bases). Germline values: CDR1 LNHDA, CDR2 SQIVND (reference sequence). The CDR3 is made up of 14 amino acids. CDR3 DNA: TGTGCCAATAGTATAAAGGCGGGCACCTACGAGCAGTACTTC. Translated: CANSIKAGTYEQYF.

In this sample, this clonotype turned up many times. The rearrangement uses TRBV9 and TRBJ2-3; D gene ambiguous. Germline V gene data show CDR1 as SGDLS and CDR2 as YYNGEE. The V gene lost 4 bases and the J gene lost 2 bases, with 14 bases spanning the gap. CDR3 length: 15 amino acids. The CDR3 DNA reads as TGTGCCAGCAGCACCGGAGTGGACCCCACAGATACGCAGTATTTT. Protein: CASSTGVDPTDTQYF.

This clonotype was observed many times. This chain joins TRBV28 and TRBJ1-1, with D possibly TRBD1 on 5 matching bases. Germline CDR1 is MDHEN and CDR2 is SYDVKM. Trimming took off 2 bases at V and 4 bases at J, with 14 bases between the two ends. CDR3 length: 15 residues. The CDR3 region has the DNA TGTGCCAGCAGTTTACTGACAGCGGGAAGCACTGAAGCTTTCTTT. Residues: CASSLLTAGSTEAFF.

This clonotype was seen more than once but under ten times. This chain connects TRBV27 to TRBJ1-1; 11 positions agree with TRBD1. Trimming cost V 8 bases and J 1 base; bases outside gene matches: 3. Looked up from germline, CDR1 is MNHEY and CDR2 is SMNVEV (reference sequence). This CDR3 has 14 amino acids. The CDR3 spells CASGQGATNTEAFF. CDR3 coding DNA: TGTGCCAGCGGACAGGGGGCCACGAACACTGAAGCTTTCTTT.

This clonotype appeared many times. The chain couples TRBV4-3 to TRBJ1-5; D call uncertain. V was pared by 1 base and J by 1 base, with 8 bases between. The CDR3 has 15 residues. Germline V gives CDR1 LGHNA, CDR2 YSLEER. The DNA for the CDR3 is TGCGCCAGCAGCCAAGGGGCGGTGAGCAATCAGCCCCAGCATTTT. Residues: CASSQGAVSNQPQHF.

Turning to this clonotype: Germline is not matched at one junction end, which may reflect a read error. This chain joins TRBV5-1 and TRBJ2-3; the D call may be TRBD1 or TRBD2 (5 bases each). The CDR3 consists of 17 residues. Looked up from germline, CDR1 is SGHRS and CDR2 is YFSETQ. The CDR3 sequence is CASNKGDGSPSTDRQYF. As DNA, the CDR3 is TGCGCCAGCAACAAAGGGGACGGAAGTCCCAGCACAGATAGGCAGTATTTT. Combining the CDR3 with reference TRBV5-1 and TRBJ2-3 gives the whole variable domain KAGVTQTPRYLIKTRGQQVTLSCSPISGHRSVSWYQQTPGQGLQFLFEYFSETQRNKGNFPGRFSGRQFSNSRSEMNVSTLELGDSALYLCASNKGDGSPSTDRQYFGPGTRLTVL.